Listed below are T cell receptor beta chains from one sample, sequenced in a study of shared clonotypes between healthy human individuals. Clones were read by immunoSEQ multiplex PCR, and TCRdb kept only the in-frame ones, dropping some. The sample lists about 2.4 million clones; 80% to 95% were seen once. The sequenced material came from naive CD4+ T cells from PBMCs. The receptors shown here come from a man younger than 30 in good health. Some clones in this sample may be carry-over from other donors' samples. The CDR3 runs from the conserved cysteine through the conserved F or W. Fields, in order: J gene, clone size, D gene, V gene, CDR3 DNA, CDR3 protein. The D gene is left open where the match is weak. The listing skips clone size in some rows; elsewhere it reads once, few, many or a size class.

TRBJ1-3	NA	NA	TRBV10-2	TGCGCCAGCAGTGAGTCGGGTTCACGTAGAAACACCATATATTTT	CASSESGSRRNTIYF
TRBJ2-5	NA	NA	TRBV11-2	TGTGCCAGCAGTCAAACCGGGAGAGGGGGAGAGACCCAGTACTTC	CASSQTGRGGETQYF
TRBJ2-1	NA	TRBD1	TRBV5-1	TGCGCCAGCAGCCGGACAGGGTATCCATCCAATGAGCAGTTCTTC	CASSRTGYPSNEQFF
TRBJ1-4	NA	NA	TRBV30	TGTGCCTGGGGGGCAGGGAGGACGACTAATGAAAAACTGTTTTTT	CAWGAGRTTNEKLFF
TRBJ1-6	NA	NA	TRBV2	TGTGCCAGCAGTGAAGCATCCGGGTCCTATAATTCACCCCTCCACTTT	CASSEASGSYNSPLHF
TRBJ2-1	NA	TRBD2	TRBV7-3	TGTGCCAGCAGCTCACTAGCGGGAGGGAGCAATGAGCAGTTCTTC	CASSSLAGGSNEQFF
TRBJ2-1	NA	TRBD1	TRBV5-8	TGTGCCAGTTCCGTGACAGGGAACTCCTACAATGAGCAGTTCTTC	CASSVTGNSYNEQFF
TRBJ2-7	NA	TRBD2	TRBV28	TGTGCCAGCAGCCGACCGGGGACTAACTACGAGCAGTACTTC	CASSRPGTNYEQYF
TRBJ2-5	NA	NA	TRBV28	TGTGCCAGCAGTTTATTCGAGGGAGCAAAGGAGACCCAGTACTTC	CASSLFEGAKETQYF
TRBJ2-7	NA	NA	TRBV5-8	TGTGCCAGCAGCCTGGGCGAGTTCCGGTACGAGCAGTACTTC	CASSLGEFRYEQYF
TRBJ1-1	NA	NA	TRBV5-6	TGTGCCAGCAGTTTCCCTAGGTCCGAAGCTTTCTTT	CASSFPRSEAFF
TRBJ2-7	NA	NA	TRBV10-3	TGTGCCATCATGGGGGCAGGGGCGAACTACGAGCAGTACTTC	CAIMGAGANYEQYF
TRBJ1-3	NA	NA	TRBV30	TGTGCCTGGAGTGTACTATTTCGGGGGGCTGGAAACACCATATATTTT	CAWSVLFRGAGNTIYF
TRBJ1-5	NA	NA	TRBV28	TGTGCCAGCAGTTTGGTCAGGGTGAGCAATCAGCCCCAGCATTTT	CASSLVRVSNQPQHF
TRBJ2-1	NA	NA	TRBV29-1	TGCAGCGCCACAGGAGTAGGGATACCCGGGACCGAGCAGTTCTTC	CSATGVGIPGTEQFF
TRBJ2-1	NA	NA	TRBV6-6	TGTGCCAGCAGTTACTCTAGGGAGAAGCAGTTCTTC	CASSYSREKQFF
TRBJ1-2	NA	NA	TRBV6-1	TGTGCCAGCAGTGAAGCGACTCTCCCGGGAGTCTATGGCTACACCTTC	CASSEATLPGVYGYTF
TRBJ2-7	NA	NA	TRBV30	TGTGCCTGGAGTGTAGGCTACTGGGGGAACGAGCAGTACTTC	CAWSVGYWGNEQYF
TRBJ1-1	NA	TRBD1	TRBV5-4	TGTGCCAGCGGTGAGGGGGCTAGGAACACTGAAGCTTTCTTT	CASGEGARNTEAFF
TRBJ2-1	NA	NA	TRBV30	TGTGCCTGGAGGTGGGGAAACAATGAGCAGTTCTTC	CAWRWGNNEQFF
TRBJ1-4	NA	NA	TRBV2	TGTGCCTCAACGCGGGTGTTCCAAAGTGAAAAACTGTTTTTT	CASTRVFQSEKLFF
TRBJ1-2	NA	NA	TRBV2	TGTGCCAGCATCAGGGAGCTCGTCTACGGCTACACCTTC	CASIRELVYGYTF
TRBJ2-5	NA	NA	TRBV28	TGTGCCAGCAGCTCCTCACCTGGTAGACAAGAGACCCAGTACTTC	CASSSSPGRQETQYF
TRBJ1-2	NA	NA	TRBV6-5	TGTGCCAGCAGGGGCGGGACTACTACTGGCTACACCTTC	CASRGGTTTGYTF
TRBJ2-2	NA	NA	TRBV19	TGTGCCAGTAGTAAGACCAGCACCGGGGAGCTGTTTTTT	CASSKTSTGELFF
TRBJ1-3	NA	NA	TRBV7-9	TGTGCCAGCAGCTTAGAGACCCGAAACACCATATATTTT	CASSLETRNTIYF
TRBJ1-4	NA	NA	TRBV5-5	TGTGCCAGCAGCGTGCTCGGGACACCTAATGAAAAACTGTTTTTT	CASSVLGTPNEKLFF
TRBJ2-3	NA	TRBD2	TRBV29-1	TGCAGCGTTTGGTCTAGCGGTGCAGATACGCAGTATTTT	CSVWSSGADTQYF
TRBJ2-1	NA	TRBD2	TRBV27	TGTGCCAGCAGTATACCAGGGACTAGCGGGAGGAATGAGCAGTTCTTC	CASSIPGTSGRNEQFF
TRBJ2-2	NA	TRBD2	TRBV28	TGTGCCAGCAGCGTGACTAGCGGTTCCACCGGGGAGCTGTTTTTT	CASSVTSGSTGELFF
TRBJ2-2	NA	NA	TRBV4-2	TGTGCCAGCAGCCCAATGCTATCGACAGGAACCGGGGAGCTGTTTTTT	CASSPMLSTGTGELFF
TRBJ1-5	NA	NA	TRBV9	TGTGCCAGCAGCGTAGGGGTTTGGGGGGATCAGCCCCAGCATTTT	CASSVGVWGDQPQHF
TRBJ1-5	few	TRBD1	TRBV19	TGTGCCAGTAGTCTGAGGGACAGGAATCAGCCCCAGCATTTT	CASSLRDRNQPQHF
TRBJ2-5	NA	TRBD2	TRBV7-6	TGTGCCAGCAGCCCGACGGGACTAGCGGCCGGAGAGACCCAGTACTTC	CASSPTGLAAGETQYF
TRBJ2-3	NA	TRBD2	TRBV7-9	TGTGCCAGCAGCCCCGATGGGGGGGAAGCTAGCACAGATACGCAGTATTTT	CASSPDGGEASTDTQYF
TRBJ1-2	NA	TRBD1	TRBV6-1	TGTGCCAGCCTCACCGACAGGGGGCGTGCGGATGGCTACACCTTC	CASLTDRGRADGYTF
TRBJ2-5	NA	NA	TRBV30	TGTGCCTGGAGTCCGCCGGACCTTCAAGAGACCCAGTACTTC	CAWSPPDLQETQYF
TRBJ1-3	NA	NA	TRBV5-1	TGCGCCAGCAGCTTGGCCCCAGGGGTGTCCTCTGGAAACACCATATATTTT	CASSLAPGVSSGNTIYF
TRBJ1-1	NA	NA	TRBV28	TGTGCCAGCAGTTTACCCGGGACATTGCTTGTGACAGGTAACACTGAAGCTTTCTTT	CASSLPGTLLVTGNTEAFF